This entry is about one T cell receptor (beta chain). No antigen is known for it. It was with 60 Vbeta and 13 Jbeta primers that the PCR ran. The table came from immunoSEQ multiplex PCR; TCRdb's copy has only in-frame clones and leaves some out. The data contain 95,000 to 150,000 clones, more than 60% of them seen just once; the ten biggest clones take up about 3%. V was clipped by 2 bases and J by 2 bases, with 6 bases between them. The CDR3 has 13 residues. Germline CDR1 MNHNS, CDR2 SASEGT. This sample was included in a study of cytomegalovirus exposure and HLA in healthy donors. Whole-study findings and limits: Productive rates of about 87% or about 30% were seen for most TCR beta V segments in an earlier analysis.

Material: PBMCs. The sequence derives from a woman in her thirties or forties in good health and CMV-seropositive. This chain uses TRBV6-1 with TRBJ1-1, with D hard to call. CDR3: CASSESGNTEAFF. The CDR3 DNA reads as TGTGCCAGCAGTGAATCGGGTAACACTGAAGCTTTCTTT.